Following are 29 T cell receptor beta chains from one sample sequenced in a study of blood T cell repertoires in COVID-19. This table comes from immunoSEQ multiplex PCR, and its TCRdb copy is limited to in-frame clones, with some not included. The sample has some 98,000 clones; roughly 80% are singletons. Sequencing was carried out using peripheral blood. Receptors originate from a human donor in a cohort sampled during active COVID-19.

This clone has a handful of counts. The chain has TRBV5-1 and TRBJ1-1; 7 positions match TRBD1. Germline assignment: CDR1 SGHRS and CDR2 YFSETQ. The CDR3 extends over 15 amino acids. The J segment lost 1 base and the V segment lost 4 bases, leaving 7 bases of the junction unmatched. The CDR3 DNA reads TGCGCCAGCAGCCTCATGGCAGGGGGGAACACTGAAGCTTTCTTT. It translates to CASSLMAGGNTEAFF.

This clone has more than one count but fewer than ten. V and J are TRBV28 and TRBJ2-6; D gene unclear. From germline, CDR1 is MDHEN and CDR2 SYDVKM. This CDR3 contains 15 residues. The V gene lost 7 bases and the J gene lost 4 bases, with 14 bases spanning the gap. CDR3 region: CASTPARSGANVLTF. The CDR3 DNA is TGTGCCAGCACCCCGGCGAGGTCCGGGGCCAACGTCCTGACTTTC.

This clone appeared a few times. This chain joins TRBV3-1 (or the pseudogene TRBV3-2) and TRBJ1-6, with TRBD1 matching 7 bases. V lost 7 bases to trimming and J lost 5 bases; unmatched junction nucleotides: 5. The CDR3 contains 14 residues. Germline CDR1 is LGHDT and CDR2 is YNNKEL (reference sequence). CDR3 in amino acids: CASTGGPNNSPLHF. CDR3 bases: TGTGCCAGCACAGGGGGGCCGAATAATTCACCCCTCCACTTT.

V usage is TRBV5-1 and J usage is TRBJ2-7, with 8 positions matching TRBD1. The CDR3 runs to 16 residues. Germline V gene lookup returns CDR1 SGHRS and CDR2 YFSETQ. V dropped 4 bases and J dropped 2; count of bases not matched to a gene: 11. The CDR3 protein is CASSRMTGVNAYEQYF. CDR3 coding DNA: TGCGCCAGCAGCCGAATGACAGGGGTCAATGCCTACGAGCAGTACTTC.

This sequence joins TRBV6-6 and TRBJ2-7, with 9 bases that match TRBD1. The germline CDR1 and CDR2 sequences are MNHNY and SVGAGI (reference sequence). The CDR3 has 16 residues. Trimming took 3 bases from V and 7 from J; bases not matched to a gene: 13. As DNA, the CDR3 is TGTGCCAGCAGTTATGGGTGGGACAGGGCTCTTAGGGAGCAGTACTTC. Its translation is CASSYGWDRALREQYF.

This chain joins TRBV28 and TRBJ1-5; 8 nucleotides align to TRBD1. Germline V gives CDR1 MDHEN, CDR2 SYDVKM. The trim removed 6 bases at V and 6 bases at J, leaving 10 bases unmatched. The CDR3 is 15 amino acids. CDR3 DNA: TGTGCCAGCAGGCTTGGACAGGGCTGGAGTCAGCCCCAGCATTTT. Translating it yields CASRLGQGWSQPQHF.

The chain recombines TRBV4-1 with TRBJ2-6, with TRBD2 matching over 7 bases. J lost 5 bases, V lost 0 bases, and 10 bases had no gene match. The CDR3 extends over 18 amino acids. Germline loops: CDR1 MGHRA, CDR2 YSYEKL. The CDR3 DNA is TGCGCCAGCAGCCAAGACCCTAAACTAGCGCCTAGGGCCAACGTCCTGACTTTC. This codes for CASSQDPKLAPRANVLTF.

The chain recombines TRBV6-5 with TRBJ2-7, with 7 bases identical to TRBD2. The CDR3 covers 15 residues. Germline CDR1 MNHEY, CDR2 SVGAGI. The V gene end was trimmed by 2 bases and the J gene end by 2 bases; junction bases not matched to a gene: 6. CDR3 sequence reads: CASSYGKGRAYEQYF. The CDR3 DNA follows: TGTGCCAGCAGTTACGGGAAGGGGAGGGCCTACGAGCAGTACTTC.

This chain links TRBV6-5 with TRBJ2-7; unclear D gene. Between the trimmed V and J ends, which lost 7 bases and 0 bases, there was a span of 10 bases. The CDR3 is made up of 13 amino acids. CDR1 and CDR2 (germline): MNHEY, SVGAGI. CDR3 amino acids: CASTSASSYEQYF. The CDR3 region has the DNA TGTGCCAGCACCAGCGCGAGCTCCTACGAGCAGTACTTC.

For the CDR3, the DNA is TGTGCCAGTAGTAGGTCCAGCGGACAGGGGCCGCCCTACGAGCAGTACTTC. It yields the protein CASSRSSGQGPPYEQYF. This rearrangement joins TRBV19 to TRBJ2-7; 9 positions match TRBD1. This CDR3 region has 17 residues. Per germline, CDR1 LNHDA and CDR2 SQIVND (reference sequence). With V trimmed by 4 bases and J by 2 bases, 12 bases remained unmatched.

This rearrangement joins TRBV11-2 to TRBJ2-7; D is uncertain. Germline V gives CDR1 SGHAT, CDR2 FQNNGV. The CDR3 extends over 14 amino acids. V lost 0 bases, J lost 0 bases, and 6 bases lay in between. CDR3 sequence reads: CASSLDSLSYEQYF. In DNA, the CDR3 is TGTGCCAGCAGCTTAGATTCCCTCTCCTACGAGCAGTACTTC.

The CDR3, as DNA: TGTGCCAGCAGCCACCGACAGGGTACTAACTATGGCTACACCTTC. It is translated as CASSHRQGTNYGYTF. V is TRBV3-1 (or the pseudogene TRBV3-2) and J is TRBJ1-2; 7 positions agree with TRBD1. V was clipped by 3 bases and J by 0 bases; unmatched bases: 4. Looked up from germline, CDR1 is LGHDT and CDR2 is YNNKEL (reference sequence). CDR3 size: 15 residues.

V gene TRBV7-2 combines with J gene TRBJ1-4; a possible D gene is TRBD1 (5 bases). With 4 bases removed from V and 0 bases from J, the gap between germline ends came to 12 bases. Germline loops: CDR1 SGHTA, CDR2 FQGNSA. This CDR3 spans 16 amino acids. DNA of the CDR3: TGTGCCAGCAGCTCCCAGGGTCCGGCAACTAATGAAAAACTGTTTTTT. It specifies CASSSQGPATNEKLFF.

The chain carries TRBV7-2 and TRBJ2-7, with 10 positions matching TRBD2. The CDR3 runs 15 residues. Per germline, CDR1 SGHTA and CDR2 FQGNSA. V dropped 4 bases and J dropped 2; count of bases not matched to a gene: 5. The CDR3 spells CASSSPGLAAYEQYF. The DNA of the CDR3 is TGTGCCAGCAGCTCCCCCGGACTAGCGGCCTACGAGCAGTACTTC.

The genes are TRBV7-9 and TRBJ2-1; D perhaps matches TRBD2 (5 bases). V lost 3 bases, J lost 5 bases, and 8 bases lay in between. Germline assignment: CDR1 SEHNR and CDR2 FQNEAQ (reference sequence). This CDR3 has 13 residues. The CDR3 nucleotides are TGTGCCAGCAGCTTCTCACTAGACAATGAGCAGTTCTTC. This gives the protein CASSFSLDNEQFF.

V usage is TRBV27 and J usage is TRBJ2-7, with a possible D match to TRBD2 (6 bases). With 2 bases removed from V and 0 bases from J, the gap between germline ends came to 17 bases. CDR1 and CDR2 from the germline V gene are MNHEY and SMNVEV (reference sequence). The CDR3 runs 17 residues. The CDR3 sequence: CASSLGRTGTFSYEQYF. CDR3 in DNA: TGTGCCAGCAGTTTAGGGAGGACTGGAACCTTCTCCTACGAGCAGTACTTC.

This clone was counted between two and nine times. The V call is TRBV20-1, the J call TRBJ2-7; TRBD2 aligns across 7 bases. The trim removed 3 bases at V and 0 bases at J, leaving 8 bases unmatched. Germline loops: CDR1 DFQATT, CDR2 SNEGSKA (reference sequence). This CDR3 has 15 amino acids. This chain's CDR3 is CSASTPSGPSYEQYF. DNA for the CDR3: TGCAGTGCTAGTACGCCTAGCGGCCCCTCCTACGAGCAGTACTTC.

This clone occurred a few times. The rearrangement joins TRBV4-2 to TRBJ2-4, with 10 bases lining up with TRBD2. The J segment lost 0 bases and the V segment lost 1 base, leaving 0 bases of the junction unmatched. This CDR3 contains 16 residues. The germline V gene has CDR1 LGHNA and CDR2 YNFKEQ. The CDR3 sequence: CASSQGLAGAKNIQYF. DNA of the CDR3: TGTGCCAGCAGCCAAGGACTAGCGGGAGCCAAAAACATTCAGTACTTC.

V and J are TRBV5-1 and TRBJ2-2; 11 nucleotides align to TRBD2. The CDR3 extends over 17 amino acids. Looked up from germline, CDR1 is SGHRS and CDR2 is YFSETQ. V lost 0 bases, J lost 4 bases, and 5 bases stayed unmatched. CDR3 protein: CASSLARSGRGTGELFF. DNA of the CDR3: TGCGCCAGCAGCTTGGCCCGTAGCGGGAGGGGCACCGGGGAGCTGTTTTTT. Full variable domain (outside the CDR3, taken from reference TRBV5-1 and TRBJ2-2): KAGVTQTPRYLIKTRGQQVTLSCSPISGHRSVSWYQQTPGQGLQFLFEYFSETQRNKGNFPGRFSGRQFSNSRSEMNVSTLELGDSALYLCASSLARSGRGTGELFFGEGSRLTVL.

This rearrangement joins TRBV10-1 to TRBJ2-2; 8 nucleotides align to TRBD1. The V and J ends lost 1 base and 11 bases, in that order; junction bases with no gene match: 3. The germline CDR1 and CDR2 sequences are WNHNN and SYGVQD (reference sequence). This CDR3 comprises 13 residues. In DNA, the CDR3 is TGCGCCAGCAGTGAGTGGACAGGGTCTGAGCTGTTTTTT. Translated: CASSEWTGSELFF.

This clone was seen a handful of times. This chain connects TRBV7-9 to TRBJ2-1; TRBD2 agrees at 11 bases. J gave up 15 bases and V 8 bases, and 12 bases lay outside the gene matches. Germline values: CDR1 SEHNR, CDR2 FQNEAQ (reference sequence). The CDR3 spans 13 residues. The CDR3 bases are TGTGCCAGCTCCTCAGTACTAGCGGGGGCCACGTTCTTC. Residues: CASSSVLAGATFF. Full variable domain (outside the CDR3, taken from reference TRBV7-9 and TRBJ2-1): DTGVSQNPRHKITKRGQNVTFRCDPISEHNRLYWYRQTLGQGPEFLTYFQNEAQLEKSRLLSDRFSAERPKGSFSTLEIQRTEQGDSAMYLCASSSVLAGATFFGPGTRLTVL.

The chain joins TRBV5-4 to TRBJ1-3, with a tentative D call TRBD1 (5 bases). Germline loops: CDR1 SGHNT, CDR2 YYREEE (reference sequence). The germline V and J ends were trimmed by 4 bases and 3 bases, with 14 bases remaining between them. The CDR3 spans 15 residues. The CDR3 protein is CASSQGGAGGNTIYF. CDR3 nucleotides: TGTGCCAGCAGCCAGGGCGGGGCGGGTGGAAACACCATATATTTT.

As for this clone: This sample includes further DNA sequences coding for the same CDR3. The gene calls are TRBV20-1 and TRBJ2-7; no firm D call. Germline-derived CDR1 and CDR2 are DFQATT and SNEGSKA (reference sequence). The CDR3 is 11 residues long. Trimming stripped 5 bases from V and 5 bases from J, with 10 bases between. CDR3 protein: CSARSGHEQYF. In DNA, the CDR3 is TGCAGTGCTCGCAGTGGCCACGAGCAGTACTTC.

In this sample, this clone turned up a few times. The rearrangement joins TRBV10-3 to TRBJ2-7, with 9 bases identical to TRBD1. V lost 6 bases and J lost 2; bases outside the gene matches: 2. The length of the CDR3 is 13 residues. Germline lookup yields CDR1 ENHRY and CDR2 SYGVKD. The DNA for the CDR3 is TGTGCCATCAGGGGACAGGGAGCCTACGAGCAGTACTTC. Translated, it gives CAIRGQGAYEQYF.

The chain is built from TRBV3-1 (or the pseudogene TRBV3-2) and TRBJ2-6; 10 nucleotides agree with TRBD1. The CDR3 contains 18 residues. The trim removed 5 bases at V and 0 bases at J, leaving 7 bases unmatched. Germline V gene sequence: CDR1 LGHDT, CDR2 YNNKEL (reference sequence). CDR3 nucleotide sequence: TGTGCCAGCAGCTTGGGACAGGGGTCCTTCTCTGGGGCCAACGTCCTGACTTTC. This sequence encodes CASSLGQGSFSGANVLTF.

This chain uses TRBV12-3 or TRBV12-4 with TRBJ2-7; D is unclear. Trimming took 1 base from V and 1 from J, leaving 5 bases between them. This CDR3 spans 13 amino acids. CDR3: CASSLEQSYEQYF. CDR3 nucleotide sequence: TGTGCCAGCAGTTTAGAACAGTCCTACGAGCAGTACTTC.

V is TRBV11-3 and J is TRBJ2-3, with D possibly TRBD2 on 6 matching bases. With 5 bases removed from V and 5 bases from J, the gap between germline ends came to 14 bases. This CDR3 contains 14 residues. Germline loops: CDR1 SGHNT, CDR2 YENEEA. CDR3 DNA: TGTGCCAGCAGCGGCGGACTCGGGGGAGATACGCAGTATTTT. As protein: CASSGGLGGDTQYF.

Points on this clone: Other DNA variants within this sample encode the same CDR3. The V gene is TRBV20-1, the J gene TRBJ2-7; possibly TRBD1 for D (6 bases). There are 11 residues in the CDR3. Per germline, CDR1 DFQATT and CDR2 SNEGSKA (reference sequence). V shed 6 bases and J shed 3 bases, with 9 bases lying between them. The DNA of the CDR3 is TGCAGTGCACAACAGGGCTACGAGCAGTACTTC. Translation gives CSAQQGYEQYF.

This chain connects TRBV5-1 to TRBJ2-7; unclear D gene. Germline V gives CDR1 SGHRS, CDR2 YFSETQ. This CDR3 has 11 amino acids. Trimming shortened V by 4 bases and J by 4 bases, and 6 bases separated the two germline ends. The CDR3 region has the DNA TGCGCCAGCAGCGAACAGTACGAGCAGTACTTC. Translating gives CASSEQYEQYF.